This TCR beta chain was sequenced for a study of graft-versus-host responses after intestinal transplantation. With regard to this clone: Antigen: not known.

Profiled with immunoSEQ multiplex PCR; TCRdb holds only in-frame clones, not every one. This sample carries about 86,000 clones, about 88% of them seen once, and the ten largest clones take 0.28%. Whole-study results and caveats: HvG clone declines early post-transplant were associated with peak circulating GvH levels.

The starting material was unstimulated CD4+ T cells sorted from spleen or lymph node cells, obtained before transplant. The receptor was isolated from a human donor who was the organ donor for an intestinal transplant.

CDR3 sequence: CASSDRAIATNEKLFF. The CDR3 DNA reads TGTGCCAGCAGTGACAGGGCAATTGCAACTAATGAAAAACTGTTTTTT. The rearrangement links TRBV6-1 to TRBJ1-4; D is possibly TRBD1 (5 bases). Germline V lookup: CDR1 MNHNS, CDR2 SASEGT. CDR3 length: 16 residues. Deletions cut 3 bases from V and 0 bases from J, with 11 bases between.